This T cell receptor (beta chain) was identified in a study of CD8 T cells in Susac syndrome. This CDR3 comprises 20 residues. The V segment lost 4 bases and the J segment 1 base; nucleotides outside the gene matches: 12. Random hexamers served to reverse transcribe about 0.45 to 1 ug RNA. Multiplex immunoSEQ PCR targeted 54 Vbeta and 13 Jbeta TCR beta segments. TCRdb reprocessed the immunoSEQ multiplex PCR reads via MiXCR and lists one record per CDR3 protein. Altogether 330,000 or so distinct CDR3 sequences are present, 85% being singletons, with the ten largest covering roughly 0.21%. Sequencing of TCR beta was performed on blood CD8+ T cells and on blood CD4+ T cells. Negative isolation was applied to CD8+ and CD4+ T cells, and FACS enrichment was applied to TEMRA cells.

This clonotype was obtained from a human donor with multiple sclerosis. The genes are TRBV12-3 or TRBV12-4 and TRBJ2-3; TRBD2 matches at 15 bases. Sequences were obtained from CD8+ T cells from PBMCs. The chain's CDR3 is CASSSTGNGLAGGGTDTQYF. The DNA of the CDR3 is TGTGCCAGCAGTTCGACAGGGAATGGACTAGCGGGAGGGGGCACAGATACGCAGTATTTT.